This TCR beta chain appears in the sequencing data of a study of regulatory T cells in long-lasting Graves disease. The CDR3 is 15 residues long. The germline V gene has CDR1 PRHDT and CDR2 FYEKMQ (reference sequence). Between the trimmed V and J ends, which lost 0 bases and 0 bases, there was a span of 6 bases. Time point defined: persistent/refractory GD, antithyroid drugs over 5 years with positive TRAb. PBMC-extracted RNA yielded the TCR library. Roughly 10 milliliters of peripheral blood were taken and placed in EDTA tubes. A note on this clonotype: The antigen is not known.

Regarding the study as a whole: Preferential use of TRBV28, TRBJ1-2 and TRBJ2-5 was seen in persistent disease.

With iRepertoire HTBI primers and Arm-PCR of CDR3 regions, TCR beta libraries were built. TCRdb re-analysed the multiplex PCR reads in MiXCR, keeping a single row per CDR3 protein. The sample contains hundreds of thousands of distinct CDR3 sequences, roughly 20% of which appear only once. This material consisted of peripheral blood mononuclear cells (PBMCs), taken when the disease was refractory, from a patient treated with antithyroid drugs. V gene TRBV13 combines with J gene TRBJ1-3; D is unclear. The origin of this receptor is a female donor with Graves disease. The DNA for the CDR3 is TGTGCCAGCAGCTTAGGTTTCGCCTCTGGAAACACCATATATTTT. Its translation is CASSLGFASGNTIYF.